Below, 24 T cell receptor beta chains from the same sample are listed, as sequenced in a study of blood T cell repertoires in COVID-19 (dated by TCRdb to the early 2020s). The library was generated by the immunoSEQ multiplex PCR assay. Here the immuneACCESS table is served through TCRdb, limited to in-frame sequences with V and J called. Missing clones are a known gap in these copies; in checked studies unresolved V genes cover under half, and the rest lacks a known reason. Here the sample has 75,000 to 85,000 clones; 65% to 90% occur a single time. The ten biggest clones cover 18% of the sample. The sequencing input was peripheral blood. The origin of the receptors is a human donor in a cohort sampled during active COVID-19.

This sequence joins TRBV28 and TRBJ2-6; TRBD2 is a possible D gene (5 bases). This CDR3 has 17 residues. Germline V gene sequence: CDR1 MDHEN, CDR2 SYDVKM. The ends were cut back, 3 bases at V and 5 bases at J, with 17 bases in the middle. The CDR3 sequence: CASSFGESFSRANVLTF. Here the CDR3 DNA reads TGTGCCAGCAGTTTCGGGGAGTCCTTCAGTAGGGCCAACGTCCTGACTTTC.

The CDR3 sequence is CASSILGGTQYF. As DNA, the CDR3 is TGTGCCAGTAGTATACTCGGTGGTACGCAGTATTTT. The chain carries TRBV19 and TRBJ2-3; no reliable D call. The CDR3 extends over 12 amino acids. CDR1 and CDR2 (germline): LNHDA, SQIVND (reference sequence). V lost 2 bases, J lost 8 bases, and 8 bases lay in between.

The chain recombines TRBV28 with TRBJ2-4; 10 nucleotides line up with TRBD2. CDR1 and CDR2 from the germline V gene are MDHEN and SYDVKM. Germline trimming cut 3 bases from V and 0 bases from J; bases unmatched to any gene: 8. The CDR3 runs 18 residues. This CDR3 reads CASSFVTSGAVAKNIQYF. In nucleotides, the CDR3 is TGTGCCAGCAGTTTTGTAACTAGCGGGGCCGTAGCCAAAAACATTCAGTACTTC.

The chain combines TRBV30 with TRBJ1-2; 8 nucleotides match TRBD1. Germline assignment: CDR1 GTSNPN and CDR2 SVGIG (reference sequence). The CDR3 has 12 amino acids. The J segment lost 7 bases and the V segment lost 2 bases, leaving 3 bases of the junction unmatched. The DNA for the CDR3 is TGTGCCTGGAGTCCAGGGGGCGGTGGCTACACCTTC. It encodes CAWSPGGGGYTF. The whole variable domain, filled in from reference TRBV30 and TRBJ1-2, reads SQTIHQWPATLVQPVGSPLSLECTVEGTSNPNLYWYRQAAGRGLQLLFYSVGIGQISSEVPQNLSASRPQDRQFILSSKKLLLSDSGFYLCAWSPGGGGYTFGSGTRLTVV.

The CDR3 is CASSSSRGARGYTF. DNA of the CDR3: TGTGCCAGCAGTTCCTCCCGGGGAGCTCGGGGCTACACCTTC. This chain uses TRBV28 with TRBJ1-2, with D unresolved. Germline V gene data show CDR1 as MDHEN and CDR2 as SYDVKM. The CDR3 spans 14 residues. V was trimmed by 4 bases and J by 8 bases, leaving 17 bases between them.

V and J are TRBV28 and TRBJ1-2; D unclear. Germline lookup yields CDR1 MDHEN and CDR2 SYDVKM. The CDR3 runs 12 residues. In DNA, the CDR3 is TGTGTGGCCGGGAACACTAACTATGGCTACACCTTC. Encoded protein: CVAGNTNYGYTF.

V gene TRBV9 combines with J gene TRBJ2-2, with 8 positions matching TRBD1. The germline gives CDR1 SGDLS, CDR2 YYNGEE. V trimming: 4 bases; J trimming: 1 base; junction bases outside the gene matches: 3. The CDR3 is 15 amino acids. CDR3 sequence reads: CASSFGQGNTGELFF. The CDR3 DNA is TGTGCCAGCAGCTTCGGACAGGGGAACACCGGGGAGCTGTTTTTT.

The V call is TRBV6-2 or TRBV6-3, the J call TRBJ2-4, with 10 bases matching TRBD2. Germline CDR1 and CDR2: MNHEY and SVGEGT. V lost 0 bases to trimming and J lost 0 bases; unmatched junction nucleotides: 8. The CDR3 has 19 residues. CDR3 sequence reads: CASSYSERGGFLAKNIQYF. CDR3 nucleotide sequence: TGTGCCAGCAGTTACTCGGAGCGGGGGGGGTTCTTAGCCAAAAACATTCAGTACTTC.

The CDR3 is CASSLLPIQGHGYTF. CDR3 sequence (DNA): TGTGCCAGCAGCTTACTCCCCATACAGGGTCATGGCTACACCTTC. The V and J genes are TRBV7-2 and TRBJ1-2; D may be TRBD1 (6 bases). V was clipped by 2 bases and J by 6 bases, with 16 bases between them. CDR1 SGHTA and CDR2 FQGNSA come from the germline V gene. This CDR3 spans 15 amino acids.

This clone was detected only a few times. V usage is TRBV6-1 and J usage is TRBJ2-5, with a possible D match to TRBD2 (5 bases). Germline CDR1 MNHNS, CDR2 SASEGT. The CDR3 is 17 residues long. Trimming pared 3 bases from V and 2 bases from J, leaving 19 bases between. CDR3 amino acids: CASSDFLGGPEQETQYF. CDR3 coding DNA: TGTGCCAGCAGTGACTTTCTCGGCGGGCCGGAGCAAGAGACCCAGTACTTC.

This rearrangement joins TRBV5-4 to TRBJ1-1; D gene unclear. This CDR3 has 14 amino acids. Trimming removed 6 bases at V and 1 base at J, with 13 bases between. Germline values: CDR1 SGHNT, CDR2 YYREEE (reference sequence). The DNA of the CDR3 is TGTGCCAGCATCAACAACACGAAGAACACTGAAGCTTTCTTT. The encoded protein is CASINNTKNTEAFF.

J is TRBJ1-4 and V is TRBV15, with 7 nucleotides matching TRBD1. CDR1 LNHNV and CDR2 YYDKDF come from the germline V gene (reference sequence). With V trimmed by 1 base and J by 8 bases, 13 bases remained unmatched. The CDR3 loop spans 17 amino acids. The CDR3 bases are TGTGCCACCAGCAGAGGCGGGACAGCGAGAGGAGGGGAAAAACTGTTTTTT. It is translated as CATSRGGTARGGEKLFF. Full variable domain (missing parts from reference TRBV15 and TRBJ1-4): DAMVIQNPRYQVTQFGKPVTLSCSQTLNHNVMYWYQQKSSQAPKLLFHYYDKDFNNEADTPDNFQSRRPNTSFCFLDIRSPGLGDTAMYLCATSRGGTARGGEKLFFGSGTQLSVL.

The chain combines TRBV7-9 with TRBJ2-2, with 8 bases lining up with TRBD2. Germline CDR1 reads SEHNR; CDR2 reads FQNEAQ (reference sequence). This CDR3 spans 16 amino acids. With 5 bases clipped from V and 7 bases from J, the junction kept 12 bases outside the gene matches. CDR3 residues: CASSPTRGRYHGELFF. The DNA of the CDR3 is TGTGCCAGCAGCCCCACTCGCGGGAGGTATCACGGGGAGCTGTTTTTT.

The genes are TRBV11-2 and TRBJ2-7; a weak D match, TRBD2 (5 bases). The germline V and J ends were trimmed by 6 bases and 7 bases, with 16 bases remaining between them. The CDR3 runs 13 residues. The germline CDR1 and CDR2 sequences are SGHAT and FQNNGV. For the CDR3, the DNA is TGTGCCAGCAGTACTACGCCCCCGGGAGAGCAGTACTTC. This translates into CASSTTPPGEQYF. The entire variable domain, with the rest obtained from reference TRBV11-2 and TRBJ2-7, is as follows: EAGVAQSPRYKIIEKRQSVAFWCNPISGHATLYWYQQILGQGPKLLIQFQNNGVVDDSQLPKDRFSAERLKGVDSTLKIQPAKLEDSAVYLCASSTTPPGEQYFGPGTRLTVT.

The V gene is TRBV18, the J gene TRBJ1-1; 7 bases fit TRBD1. The CDR3 is 14 residues long. The V gene's germline CDR1 is KGHSH and CDR2 LQKENI. The junction had 12 bases not matched to a gene; V was cut back by 3 bases and J by 11 bases. The CDR3 sequence is CASSPTGVLATAFF. In DNA, the CDR3 is TGTGCCAGCTCACCCACAGGGGTCCTGGCGACGGCTTTCTTT.

The CDR3 sequence is CAILGGQGSYEQYF. For the CDR3, the DNA is TGTGCCATCTTAGGGGGACAGGGCTCTTACGAGCAGTACTTC. V usage is TRBV28 and J usage is TRBJ2-7; 9 bases fit TRBD1. After removal of 10 bases from V and 4 bases from J, the junction contained 11 bases not matched to a gene. The CDR3 length is 14 residues. Germline V CDR1 and CDR2: MDHEN, SYDVKM.

The chain couples TRBV6-5 to TRBJ2-3; D remains unclear. The CDR3 runs to 16 residues. The germline V gene encodes CDR1 MNHEY and CDR2 SVGAGI. Trimming removed 0 bases at V and 4 bases at J, with 14 bases between. CDR3 amino acids: CASSYSGGLRADTQYF. DNA of the CDR3: TGTGCCAGCAGTTACTCTGGCGGTCTCCGGGCAGATACGCAGTATTTT.

The V and J genes are TRBV11-2 and TRBJ1-5; D might be TRBD1 (6 bases). Germline lookup yields CDR1 SGHAT and CDR2 FQNNGV. CDR3 length: 14 residues. With 5 bases removed from V and 10 bases from J, the gap between germline ends came to 18 bases. CDR3 amino acids: CASSRGQFNSPQHF. CDR3 nucleotide sequence: TGTGCCAGCAGCCGAGGACAGTTCAATAGCCCCCAGCATTTT.

The gene calls are TRBV10-2 and TRBJ1-4, with D possibly being TRBD1 (6 bases). V lost 11 bases and J lost 3, with 13 bases in between. Germline V gives CDR1 WSHSY, CDR2 SAAADI. There are 13 residues in the CDR3. The CDR3 sequence: CAGTQGPNEKLFF. As DNA, the CDR3 is TGCGCCGGCACACAGGGCCCTAATGAAAAACTGTTTTTT.

The genes are TRBV7-2 and TRBJ2-5; 7 positions match TRBD2. V dropped 5 bases and J dropped 3; count of bases not matched to a gene: 15. Germline V lookup: CDR1 SGHTA, CDR2 FQGNSA. CDR3 length: 17 amino acids. The CDR3 coding sequence is TGTGCCAGCAGCACCCGACCGGGACTACCAAGGAAAGAGACCCAGTACTTC. It encodes CASSTRPGLPRKETQYF.

The J gene is TRBJ1-4, the V gene TRBV9, with D possibly TRBD1 on 5 matching bases. Per germline, CDR1 SGDLS and CDR2 YYNGEE. The CDR3 is made up of 15 amino acids. V was shortened by 0 bases and J by 8 bases, with 14 bases between the two germline ends. The chain's CDR3 is CASSVEVNGGEKLFF. The CDR3 DNA is TGTGCCAGCAGCGTAGAGGTGAACGGGGGGGAAAAACTGTTTTTT. The entire variable domain, with the rest obtained from reference TRBV9 and TRBJ1-4, is as follows: DSGVTQTPKHLITATGQRVTLRCSPRSGDLSVYWYQQSLDQGLQFLIQYYNGEERAKGNILERFSAQQFPDLHSELNLSSLELGDSALYFCASSVEVNGGEKLFFGSGTQLSVL.

The chain links TRBV28 to TRBJ2-1; 7 bases are shared with TRBD1. Looked up from germline, CDR1 is MDHEN and CDR2 is SYDVKM. The CDR3 length is 14 residues. J gave up 2 bases and V 7 bases, and 5 bases lay outside the gene matches. For the CDR3, the DNA is TGTGCCAGCACCCTGACAGGGCCCTACAATGAGCAGTTCTTC. This gives the protein CASTLTGPYNEQFF.

On this clone: Other DNA sequences in the sample encode the same CDR3. The V and J genes are TRBV7-3 and TRBJ1-1; 7 bases match TRBD1. This CDR3 is built from 12 residues. Germline trimming cut 5 bases from V and 4 bases from J; bases unmatched to any gene: 1. CDR1 and CDR2 from the germline V gene are SGHTA and FQGTGA. The CDR3: CASSQGGTEAFF. CDR3 bases: TGTGCCAGCAGCCAGGGGGGCACTGAAGCTTTCTTT.

V usage is TRBV6-5 and J usage is TRBJ1-1; no reliable D call. The CDR3 spans 13 residues. CDR1 MNHEY and CDR2 SVGAGI come from the germline V gene. V lost 6 bases to trimming and J lost 3 bases, with 11 bases between them. The CDR3 DNA sequence: TGTGCCAGCAGCTCGGAGGAAGACACTGAAGCTTTCTTT. This sequence encodes CASSSEEDTEAFF.